This TCR beta chain stems from a study of cytomegalovirus exposure and HLA in healthy donors. The PCR was carried out with 60 Vbeta primers and 13 Jbeta primers. This table comes from immunoSEQ multiplex PCR, and its TCRdb copy is limited to in-frame clones, with some not included. The data show about 110,000 clones, with over 70% seen just once and roughly 2.8% held by the top ten. A remark on this clone: Its antigen is still unknown.

Study-wide findings and caveats: Among immune exposure information, only CMV serostatus was available.

The sample consisted of PBMCs. The clonotype comes from a female donor in good health and CMV-seronegative.

The CDR3, as DNA: TGTGCCAGCAGGATCAGGGAGAACACTGAAGCTTTCTTT. It codes for CASRIRENTEAFF. The rearrangement links TRBV6-5 to TRBJ1-1; TRBD1 is a possible D gene (5 bases). The CDR3 covers 13 residues. The germline CDR1 and CDR2 sequences are MNHEY and SVGAGI. Trimming cost V 6 bases and J 1 base, with 9 bases left between them.